The clone carrying this T cell receptor (beta chain) has just a few counts. This CDR3 region has 14 residues. Trimming took 5 bases from V and 8 from J, leaving 16 bases between them. Germline values: CDR1 SEHNR, CDR2 FQNEAQ (reference sequence). Only in-frame clones appear in the TCRdb table, and some are missing; sequencing was by immunoSEQ multiplex PCR. The table lists 95,000 to 110,000 clones, 75% to 85% of them singletons. This sample is part of a study of glioma-infiltrating T cells after dendritic cell vaccination. For the study at large: Between the early 2000s and the early 2010s, patients got autologous tumor lysate-pulsed dendritic cell vaccines.

The input for sequencing was blood, taken before dendritic cell vaccination. This receptor was taken from a human donor with glioblastoma. The chain carries TRBV7-9 and TRBJ1-3; maybe TRBD1 (5 bases). The CDR3 is CASSPDSEVYTIYF. The CDR3 nucleotides are TGTGCCAGCAGCCCAGACAGTGAGGTTTACACCATATATTTT.